These T cell receptor beta chains were read from a single sample in a study of CD8 T cells in Susac syndrome. One entry per CDR3 protein, called by TCRdb with MiXCR from the immunoSEQ multiplex PCR reads. The sample consists of approximately 230,000 distinct CDR3 sequences, around 95% of them appearing once. The material sequenced was CD4+ T cells from PBMCs. These receptors all come from a human donor with multiple sclerosis. The CDR3 runs from the conserved cysteine through the conserved F or W. D genes are given only for firm matches. The size field is filled for only some rows; it gives once, few, many or a size class.

d_call j_call clone_size v_call cdr3_nt cdr3_aa
. TRBJ1-1 . TRBV2 TGTGCCAGCAGTGAGAAAGGGGGGGGCATGGGCACTGAAGCTTTCTTT CASSEKGGGMGTEAFF
TRBD1 TRBJ2-7 once TRBV19 TGTGCCAGTCACCCCGGACAGGAAGGGCCATACGAGCAGTACTTC CASHPGQEGPYEQYF
TRBD2 TRBJ2-1 . TRBV3-1 TGTGCCAGCAGCCCCGGGACTAGCGGGGGGGCGGCGCAGTTCTTC CASSPGTSGGAAQFF
. TRBJ2-1 . TRBV30 TGTGCCTGGAGTAAAGCAGGGTGGCCCTACAATGAGCAGTTCTTC CAWSKAGWPYNEQFF
TRBD2 TRBJ2-1 . TRBV5-4 TGTGCCAGCAGCAAGGGACTAGCGGGATCAAATGAGCAGTTCTTC CASSKGLAGSNEQFF
. TRBJ1-5 once TRBV3-1 TGTGCCAGCAGCCAAGGTTACGGGGATGGTCAGCCCCAGCATTTT CASSQGYGDGQPQHF
. TRBJ2-6 . TRBV12-3/TRBV12-4 TGTGCCAGCAGTTTGTCTCTGGCAGGGACCGGGGCCAACGTCCTGACTTTC CASSLSLAGTGANVLTF
. TRBJ2-6 . TRBV7-2 TGTGCCAGCAGCTTAGAGGGACGGTACTCTGGGGCCAACGTCCTGACTTTC CASSLEGRYSGANVLTF
. TRBJ1-4 . TRBV12-3/TRBV12-4 TGTGCCAGCAGTTTTGACAGGTTAAAACTGTTTTTT CASSFDRLKLFF
. TRBJ2-1 . TRBV3-1 TGTGCCAGCAGCCAACGGCAAGGATCCAATGAGCAGTTCTTC CASSQRQGSNEQFF
TRBD2 TRBJ2-1 once TRBV19 TGTGCCAGTAGTACAAAGGGACTAGCGGGGGGACGGGAAAACAATGAGCAGTTCTTC CASSTKGLAGGRENNEQFF
. TRBJ2-3 . TRBV18 TGTGCCAGCTCACTCGTGGGGCCACCCACAGATACGCAGTATTTT CASSLVGPPTDTQYF
. TRBJ2-3 . TRBV29-1 TGCAGCGTTGAGTTGCTTGGGATGCCGGGAGATACGCAGTATTTT CSVELLGMPGDTQYF
. TRBJ1-1 . TRBV10-3 TGTGCCATCAGTGAGAAGTCCGCTGGGAACACTGAAGCTTTCTTT CAISEKSAGNTEAFF
. TRBJ2-2 . TRBV6-6 TGTGCCATAACCCCTAGCAGCACCGGGGAGCTGTTTTTT CAITPSSTGELFF
. TRBJ2-5 . TRBV5-1 TGCGCCAGCAGGACTCAGCGGACACAAGAGACCCAGTACTTC CASRTQRTQETQYF
TRBD1 TRBJ2-1 once TRBV27 TGTGCCAGCAGTTCGACAGGGTGGAATGAGCAGTTCTTC CASSSTGWNEQFF
TRBD1 TRBJ1-2 . TRBV5-1 TGCGCCAGCAGCTTGAGACAGGGCGATTGGTATGGCTACACCTTC CASSLRQGDWYGYTF
. TRBJ2-5 . TRBV29-1 TGCAGCGCCACGGCCCAGGGTACAGAGACCCAGTACTTC CSATAQGTETQYF
TRBD1 TRBJ2-5 . TRBV18 TGTGCCAGCTCACCTATGACAGGGGGACTCCAAGAGACCCAGTACTTC CASSPMTGGLQETQYF
. TRBJ1-4 . TRBV7-8 TGTGCCAGCAGAAGACCGGGCAAACTGTTTTTT CASRRPGKLFF
TRBD2 TRBJ2-1 . TRBV20-1 TGCAGTGCTAGTGGTACGGGAGGGGGGGACAATGAGCAGTTCTTC CSASGTGGGDNEQFF
TRBD1 TRBJ1-5 once TRBV20-1 TGCAGTGCTAGTATTAGTGGGACAGAGAGTCAGCCCCAGCATTTT CSASISGTESQPQHF
. TRBJ2-3 . TRBV5-4 TGTGCCAGCAGCGGGGGAGGTGGTAGGGGTGTGCGTACAGATACGCAGTATTTT CASSGGGGRGVRTDTQYF
. TRBJ1-4 . TRBV25-1 TGTGCCAGCAGTCGAAGTGAAAAACTGTTTTTT CASSRSEKLFF
. TRBJ1-2 . TRBV9 TGTGCCAGCAGCCCCCCTCCCGGGGCAGATCCCGAGGGCTACACCTTC CASSPPPGADPEGYTF
. TRBJ2-7 few TRBV6-1 TGTGCCAGCAGTGCGGATCGATTCCCCTACGAGCAGTACTTC CASSADRFPYEQYF
. TRBJ2-7 . TRBV7-2 TGTGCCAGCAGCTGGACGAGCGCCTCCTACGAGCAGTACTTC CASSWTSASYEQYF
TRBD1 TRBJ1-4 . TRBV7-6 TGTGCCAGCAGCCGGACCATGGGGACAGGGGGTAACGAAAAACTGTTTTTT CASSRTMGTGGNEKLFF
TRBD2 TRBJ2-5 . TRBV19 TGTGCCAGTAGGACCGGGACTAGCGGGTTCCAAGAGACCCAGTACTTC CASRTGTSGFQETQYF
. TRBJ1-1 few TRBV29-1 TGCAGCGTTGAAGAGGGGCAGAACACTGAAGCTTTCTTT CSVEEGQNTEAFF